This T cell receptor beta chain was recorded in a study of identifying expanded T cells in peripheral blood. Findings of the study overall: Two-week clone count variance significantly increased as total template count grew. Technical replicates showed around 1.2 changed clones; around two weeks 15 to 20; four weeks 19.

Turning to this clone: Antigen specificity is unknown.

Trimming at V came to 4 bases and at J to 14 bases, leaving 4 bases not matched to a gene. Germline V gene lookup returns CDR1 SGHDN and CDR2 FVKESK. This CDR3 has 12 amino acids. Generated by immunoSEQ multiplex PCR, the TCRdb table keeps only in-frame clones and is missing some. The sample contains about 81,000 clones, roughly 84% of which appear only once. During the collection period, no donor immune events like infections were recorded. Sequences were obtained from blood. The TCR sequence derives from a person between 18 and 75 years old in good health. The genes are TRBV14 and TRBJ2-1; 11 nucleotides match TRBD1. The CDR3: CASSPDRGREFF. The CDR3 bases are TGTGCCAGCAGCCCGGACAGGGGGCGCGAGTTCTTC.